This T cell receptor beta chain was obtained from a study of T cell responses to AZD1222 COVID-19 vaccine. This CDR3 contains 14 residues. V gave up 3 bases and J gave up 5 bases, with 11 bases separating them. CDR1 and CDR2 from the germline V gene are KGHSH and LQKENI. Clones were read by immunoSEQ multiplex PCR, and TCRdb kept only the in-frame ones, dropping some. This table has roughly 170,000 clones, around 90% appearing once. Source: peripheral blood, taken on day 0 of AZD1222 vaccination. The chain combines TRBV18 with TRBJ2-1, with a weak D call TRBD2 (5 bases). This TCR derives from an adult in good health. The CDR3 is CASSPVAGDNEQFF. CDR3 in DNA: TGTGCCAGCTCACCCGTGGCGGGCGACAATGAGCAGTTCTTC.